These 21 T cell receptor beta chains were all obtained from the same sample, sequenced in a study of blood T cell repertoires in COVID-19. Assay used: immunoSEQ multiplex PCR; TCRdb lists only in-frame clones, some missing. The top ten hold around 3.2% of the sample, which has 59,000 or so clones, less than 80% seen once. Sequenced input: peripheral blood. The receptors come from a man aged 60 to 75 with acute or convalescent COVID-19.

J is TRBJ1-4 and V is TRBV19, with a possible D match to TRBD1 (6 bases). The CDR3 contains 14 residues. V lost 3 bases and J 7 bases, leaving 12 bases between the germline ends. Germline V gene data show CDR1 as LNHDA and CDR2 as SQIVND (reference sequence). The DNA for the CDR3 is TGTGCCAGTAGTATCGTGGGGGCCAGTGAAAAACTGTTTTTT. It codes for CASSIVGASEKLFF. The full variable domain, completed using reference TRBV19 and TRBJ1-4, is DGGITQSPKYLFRKEGQNVTLSCEQNLNHDAMYWYRQDPGQGLRLIYYSQIVNDFQKGDIAEGYSVSREKKESFPLTVTSAQKNPTAFYLCASSIVGASEKLFFGSGTQLSVL.

J is TRBJ1-5 and V is TRBV11-2; D not certain. This CDR3 comprises 15 residues. The V gene lost 0 bases and the J gene lost 1 base, with 7 bases spanning the gap. Germline V gene sequence: CDR1 SGHAT, CDR2 FQNNGV. Here the CDR3 reads CASSLDLQSNQPQHF. The CDR3 bases are TGTGCCAGCAGCTTAGATCTCCAGAGCAATCAGCCCCAGCATTTT.

V and J are TRBV28 and TRBJ2-7, with 8 nucleotides matching TRBD2. Unmatched junction bases numbered 1, after V lost 6 bases and J lost 0 bases. The germline V gene encodes CDR1 MDHEN and CDR2 SYDVKM. The CDR3 spans 13 residues. The CDR3 here is CASRTSASYEQYF. The CDR3 DNA reads TGTGCCAGCAGGACTAGCGCCTCCTACGAGCAGTACTTC.

This clone was counted only a few times. The gene calls are TRBV5-5 and TRBJ1-3; D is unclear. Per germline, CDR1 SGHKS and CDR2 YYEKEE (reference sequence). CDR3 length: 16 amino acids. V was cut by 2 bases and J by 7 bases, with 19 bases left in between. CDR3 sequence: CASSFSPGPPGNTIYF. CDR3 sequence (DNA): TGTGCCAGCAGCTTTTCCCCTGGACCTCCGGGGAACACCATATATTTT.

This chain connects TRBV23-1 to TRBJ1-5, with 7 bases lining up with TRBD1. TRBV23-1 is assigned to the ORF class and has an uncertain function. This CDR3 region has 17 residues. The ends lost 3 bases at V and 0 bases at J; junction bases unmatched: 8. CDR3 sequence reads: CASSQPQGGYSNQPQHF. The CDR3 DNA sequence: TGCGCCAGCAGTCAGCCCCAGGGGGGCTATAGCAATCAGCCCCAGCATTTT.

V usage is TRBV28 and J usage is TRBJ2-7; a possible D gene is TRBD2 (5 bases). The CDR3 runs to 15 residues. Trimming removed 3 bases from V and 5 bases from J, with 17 bases in between. Germline V gene sequence: CDR1 MDHEN, CDR2 SYDVKM. CDR3 region: CASSFPRGTYNEQYF. In DNA form, the CDR3 reads TGTGCCAGCAGTTTCCCCCGGGGAACCTACAACGAGCAGTACTTC.

V is TRBV30 and J is TRBJ1-1; the D gene is possibly TRBD1 (5 bases). The CDR3 length is 13 residues. CDR1 GTSNPN and CDR2 SVGIG come from the germline V gene (reference sequence). V lost 8 bases to trimming and J lost 2 bases, with 15 bases between them. The CDR3 loop reads CALRGGANTEAFF. The CDR3 DNA reads as TGTGCCCTCCGAGGAGGGGCCAACACTGAAGCTTTCTTT.

This sequence joins TRBV12-3 or TRBV12-4 and TRBJ2-5; D perhaps matches TRBD1 (6 bases). The germline V and J ends were trimmed by 4 bases and 5 bases, with 11 bases remaining between them. The CDR3 contains 13 residues. CDR3 coding DNA: TGTGCCAGCAGTTCCAGGGGTTCCGAGACCCAGTACTTC. This sequence encodes CASSSRGSETQYF.

The chain uses TRBV7-2 and TRBJ2-7, with D possibly TRBD2 on 7 matching bases. The CDR3 totals 14 residues. The germline V and J ends were trimmed by 3 bases and 2 bases, with 11 bases remaining between them. The germline V gene has CDR1 SGHTA and CDR2 FQGNSA. CDR3 loop: CASSLGGPPYEQYF. CDR3 bases: TGTGCCAGCAGCTTGGGGGGGCCTCCCTACGAGCAGTACTTC.

CDR3 in amino acids: CASSRGLAGPDTQYF. The CDR3, as DNA: TGTGCCAGCAGCAGGGGACTAGCGGGCCCAGATACGCAGTATTTT. The gene calls are TRBV11-3 and TRBJ2-3; 12 nucleotides agree with TRBD2. The junction had 4 bases not matched to a gene; V was cut back by 5 bases and J by 4 bases. Germline V gives CDR1 SGHNT, CDR2 YENEEA. The CDR3 length is 15 residues.

This sequence joins TRBV19 and TRBJ1-2; weak D call: TRBD1 (6 bases). The CDR3 consists of 14 residues. Germline V CDR1 and CDR2: LNHDA, SQIVND (reference sequence). Trimming took 8 bases from V and 0 from J, leaving 13 bases between them. CDR3 amino acids: CASQRGQSNYGYTF. As DNA, the CDR3 is TGTGCCAGTCAACGAGGACAGTCTAACTATGGCTACACCTTC.

The V gene is TRBV7-2, the J gene TRBJ1-2, with D possibly being TRBD1 (5 bases). Germline assignment: CDR1 SGHTA and CDR2 FQGNSA. The CDR3 is 12 residues long. V was shortened by 4 bases and J by 5 bases, with 8 bases between the two germline ends. CDR3 DNA sequence: TGTGCCAGCAGCTCGACAGAGTATGGCTACACCTTC. This codes for CASSSTEYGYTF.

This chain links TRBV6-5 with TRBJ1-2, with 8 bases aligning to TRBD1. Germline CDR1 MNHEY, CDR2 SVGAGI. With 7 bases clipped from V and 7 bases from J, the junction kept 8 bases outside the gene matches. The CDR3 runs to 13 residues. The CDR3 sequence is CASKEQGGFGYTF. CDR3 coding DNA: TGTGCCAGCAAGGAACAGGGGGGGTTTGGCTACACCTTC.

The V and J genes are TRBV12-5 and TRBJ2-1, with TRBD2 identical over 8 bases. Trimming at V came to 3 bases and at J to 6 bases, leaving 10 bases not matched to a gene. The germline V gene encodes CDR1 LGHNT and CDR2 FRNRAP. The CDR3 covers 16 residues. CDR3 region: CASGLDSGILSNEQFF. The DNA for the CDR3 is TGTGCTAGTGGTTTAGATAGCGGGATTTTAAGCAATGAGCAGTTCTTC.

The rearrangement joins TRBV3-1 (or the pseudogene TRBV3-2) to TRBJ1-2, with TRBD1 matching 12 bases. CDR1 is LGHDT, CDR2 YNNKEL, per germline (reference sequence). This CDR3 has 17 amino acids. V trimming: 4 bases; J trimming: 1 base; junction bases outside the gene matches: 7. The CDR3 reads CASSPGQGAANNYGYTF. CDR3 nucleotides: TGTGCCAGCAGCCCGGGACAGGGGGCGGCGAATAACTATGGCTACACCTTC.

This clone appeared a single time. The chain combines TRBV27 with TRBJ1-6; 9 bases agree with TRBD1. J gave up 2 bases and V 6 bases, and 8 bases lay outside the gene matches. The CDR3 is made up of 17 amino acids. Looked up from germline, CDR1 is MNHEY and CDR2 is SMNVEV (reference sequence). The CDR3: CASRSYRGLAYNSPLHF. For the CDR3, the DNA is TGTGCCAGCAGATCCTACAGGGGGCTGGCCTATAATTCACCCCTCCACTTT.

The chain employs TRBV7-2 and TRBJ2-5; no firm D call. Germline lookup yields CDR1 SGHTA and CDR2 FQGNSA. This CDR3 contains 14 residues. The V and J ends lost 1 base and 6 bases respectively, with 12 bases between them. For the CDR3, the DNA is TGTGCCAGCAGCTTAGTAGCTAGTACTCAGACCCAGTACTTC. Residues: CASSLVASTQTQYF. The complete variable domain, with remaining parts taken from reference TRBV7-2 and TRBJ2-5, reads GAGVSQSPSNKVTEKGKDVELRCDPISGHTALYWYRQSLGQGLEFLIYFQGNSAPDKSGLPSDRFSAERTGGSVSTLTIQRTQQEDSAVYLCASSLVASTQTQYFGPGTRLLVL.

This clone has more than one count but fewer than ten. The chain employs TRBV25-1 and TRBJ2-1, with 10 bases aligning to TRBD2. The V and J ends lost 6 bases and 7 bases, in that order; junction bases with no gene match: 9. This CDR3 has 15 residues. CDR1 MGHDK and CDR2 SYGVNS come from the germline V gene. CDR3 region: CASSVLAGDENEQFF. The CDR3 DNA sequence: TGTGCCAGCAGCGTTCTAGCGGGAGATGAAAATGAGCAGTTCTTC.

The rearrangement links TRBV11-2 to TRBJ2-6, with 8 bases identical to TRBD2. Per germline, CDR1 SGHAT and CDR2 FQNNGV. The J segment lost 4 bases and the V segment lost 6 bases, leaving 11 bases of the junction unmatched. There are 17 residues in the CDR3. The CDR3 region is CASRTLSGGPGANVLTF. As DNA, the CDR3 is TGTGCCAGCAGGACCCTCTCGGGGGGGCCCGGGGCCAACGTCCTGACTTTC.

The chain is built from TRBV5-4 and TRBJ2-7, with 8 positions matching TRBD1. The CDR3 has 14 amino acids. Germline CDR1 is SGHNT and CDR2 is YYREEE (reference sequence). The V segment lost 3 bases and the J segment 5 bases; nucleotides outside the gene matches: 7. The CDR3 spells CASSSRTGSDEQYF. The CDR3 coding sequence is TGTGCCAGCAGCTCTAGGACAGGGAGCGACGAGCAGTACTTC. Full variable domain (remainder filled in from reference TRBV5-4 and TRBJ2-7): ETGVTQSPTHLIKTRGQQVTLRCSSQSGHNTVSWYQQALGQGPQFIFQYYREEENGRGNFPPRFSGLQFPNYSSELNVNALELDDSALYLCASSSRTGSDEQYFGPGTRLTVT.

The rearrangement uses TRBV7-2 and TRBJ1-3; 7 bases match TRBD1. This CDR3 has 15 residues. Trimming at V came to 4 bases and at J to 4 bases, leaving 7 bases not matched to a gene. Germline CDR1 is SGHTA and CDR2 is FQGNSA. CDR3 protein: CASSSDRAGGNTIYF. The CDR3 coding sequence is TGTGCCAGCAGCTCCGACAGGGCAGGGGGAAACACCATATATTTT. Variable domain in full (rest from reference TRBV7-2 and TRBJ1-3): GAGVSQSPSNKVTEKGKDVELRCDPISGHTALYWYRQSLGQGLEFLIYFQGNSAPDKSGLPSDRFSAERTGGSVSTLTIQRTQQEDSAVYLCASSSDRAGGNTIYFGEGSWLTVV.